The sequence of this TCR beta chain was determined in a study of human T cells and chemical hapten exposure. Germline loops: CDR1 SQVTM, CDR2 ANQGSEA. This CDR3 comprises 13 residues. In the case of this clonotype: One junction end disagrees with the germline gene, perhaps due to a read error.

TCRdb independently ran MiXCR on the 5' RACE reads; one entry per CDR3 protein. The repertoire holds around 80,000 distinct CDR3 sequences, with approximately 15% as singletons. The template was total RNA from unfractionated whole blood. This receptor was taken from a female donor in good health. This chain joins TRBV29-1 and TRBJ2-4; no firm D call. The CDR3 coding sequence is TGCAGCGCTGAAGGAGTAGCCAAAAACATTCAGTACTTC. This sequence encodes CSAEGVAKNIQYF.